This is a list of T cell receptor beta chains from one sample in a study of blood T cell repertoires in COVID-19. Method: immunoSEQ multiplex PCR; TCRdb's copy keeps in-frame clones and lacks some. The sample yields 350,000 to 400,000 clones, around 89% seen once. Material: PBMCs or T cells enriched from blood (not recorded which). The receptors come from a woman younger than 45 with acute COVID-19. Each CDR3 is given with its conserved first and last residue. A D gene is named only where the DNA matches it firmly. Clone size, where shown, is once, few, many, or a class for clones that have expanded.

cdr3_nt cdr3_aa v_call d_call clone_size j_call
TGTGCCAGCAGCCAAGATCGGGGGGGTAGCAATCAGCCCCAGCATTTT CASSQDRGGSNQPQHF TRBV3-1/TRBV3-2 NA NA TRBJ1-5
TGTGCCAGCAGCCAGCGGACTCCCGGGGACATTCAGTACTTC CASSQRTPGDIQYF TRBV3-1/TRBV3-2 NA NA TRBJ2-4
TGTGCCAGCAGCGATTGGGACGCGGGGGGGGGCTACACCTTC CASSDWDAGGGYTF TRBV9 NA NA TRBJ1-2
TGCGCCAGCAGTGAGGGTACAGGCTACACTGAAGCTTTCTTT CASSEGTGYTEAFF TRBV10-1 NA NA TRBJ1-1
TGTGCCAGCAGCGTAGCCCGGGACAGGGGTATACACGAGCAGTACTTC CASSVARDRGIHEQYF TRBV9 TRBD1 once TRBJ2-7
TGTGCCAGCAGCTGGAGCGCAACCAACTATGGCTACACCTTC CASSWSATNYGYTF TRBV5-5 NA NA TRBJ1-2
TGTGCCAGCAGCTCGGGGGGCCTCACAGATACGCAGTATTTT CASSSGGLTDTQYF TRBV11-3 NA NA TRBJ2-3
TGTGCCAGTACCTCAACAGGGGGCTCTGGGGCCAACGTCCTGACTTTC CASTSTGGSGANVLTF TRBV19 TRBD1 NA TRBJ2-6
TGCGCCAGCAGCCAAGATAGATTGTGGCAGGCGAACTATGGCTACACCTTC CASSQDRLWQANYGYTF TRBV4-3 NA NA TRBJ1-2
TGTGCCAGCAGCTTAGCGCGGGGCGGGGGGGCCGGTTACGAGCAGTACTTC CASSLARGGGAGYEQYF TRBV7-2 TRBD2 NA TRBJ2-7
TGTGCCAGCAGTTTTTACATTACAGTCTCCTACAATGAGCAGTTCTTC CASSFYITVSYNEQFF TRBV27 NA once TRBJ2-1
TGTGCCAGCAGCCCCCAGAGCGGGGCCTACAATGAGCAGTTCTTC CASSPQSGAYNEQFF TRBV7-2 TRBD2 NA TRBJ2-1
TGTGCCAGCAGCCAAAGAGAAACAGGGCCGAACACTGAAGCTTTCTTT CASSQRETGPNTEAFF TRBV3-1/TRBV3-2 NA NA TRBJ1-1
TGTGCCAGCTTCTCGGGACAGGGGGCATGGGAGCAGTACTTC CASFSGQGAWEQYF TRBV28 TRBD1 NA TRBJ2-7
TGTGCCAGCAGCTCGGGGAGACAGGGGGCCGCCGGAAACACCATATATTTT CASSSGRQGAAGNTIYF TRBV7-8 TRBD1 once TRBJ1-3
TGTGCCAGCAGTGACACCCTAACGCTGACAGGGGGTGCCTCGGGGGCCAACGTCCTGACTTTC CASSDTLTLTGGASGANVLTF TRBV6-4 TRBD1 NA TRBJ2-6
TGTGCCAGCAGCGCCGGAGTTGGATCTGGAAACACCATATATTTT CASSAGVGSGNTIYF TRBV9 NA NA TRBJ1-3
TGTGCCAGCAGCGTATCAACTCGCGGGGGGGGAAACACCGGGGAGCTGTTTTTT CASSVSTRGGGNTGELFF TRBV9 TRBD2 NA TRBJ2-2
TGTGCCAGCAGCTACCCCGGGACACCATCTGGAAACACCATATATTTT CASSYPGTPSGNTIYF TRBV7-9 NA once TRBJ1-3
TGTGCCAGCAGCCCATTAGAGGGGGCCAGAAGCAATCAGCCCCAGCATTTT CASSPLEGARSNQPQHF TRBV28 TRBD1 few TRBJ1-5
TGTGCCACCAGTGATACTCCGGGACAGGGGGCAATTTCTCCTGAGCAGTTCTTC CATSDTPGQGAISPEQFF TRBV24-1 TRBD1 NA TRBJ2-1
TGTGCCAGCAGTTCACAGGGGGCGAGCTCCTACGAGCAGTACTTC CASSSQGASSYEQYF TRBV27 TRBD1 NA TRBJ2-7
TGTGCCACCAGTGATACCCCCGGGACAGGGGGCAATCAGCCCCAGCATTTT CATSDTPGTGGNQPQHF TRBV24-1 TRBD1 NA TRBJ1-5
TGTGCCAGCAGTGAAGTTACTAGCGGGGGTTACGAGCAGTACTTC CASSEVTSGGYEQYF TRBV6-1 TRBD2 once TRBJ2-7
TGTGCCATCAGTGAACGGGTCTATGGCTACACCTTC CAISERVYGYTF TRBV10-3 NA NA TRBJ1-2
TGTGCCAGCAGTGAAACGCTTCTTACACGGAGTGAAGCTTTCTTT CASSETLLTRSEAFF TRBV2 NA NA TRBJ1-1
TGTGCCAGCTCACCAGGGGAGAACTATGGCTACACCTTC CASSPGENYGYTF TRBV18 NA NA TRBJ1-2
TGTGCCAGCAGCCAAGCCCTTGAGCAGTACTTC CASSQALEQYF TRBV3-1/TRBV3-2 NA once TRBJ2-7
TGTGCCACCAGTGATTCCAAGGGGTATAGCAATCAGCCCCAGCATTTT CATSDSKGYSNQPQHF TRBV24-1 NA once TRBJ1-5
TGTGCTAGTGTCCAGTCGGGGGTACCGGGCACAGATACGCAGTATTTT CASVQSGVPGTDTQYF TRBV12-5 NA NA TRBJ2-3
TGTGCCAGCTCGCTATCGGAGCGGGGGGCCCACGAGCAGTACTTC CASSLSERGAHEQYF TRBV9 TRBD2 NA TRBJ2-7
TGCGCCAGCAGCCCCGGACAGTTCCTTAGCACTGAAGCTTTCTTT CASSPGQFLSTEAFF TRBV5-1 NA NA TRBJ1-1
TGTGCCAGCAGTGACCCGGTAGCTAATGAAAAACTGTTTTTT CASSDPVANEKLFF TRBV25-1 NA once TRBJ1-4
TGTGCCAGCAGTCCCTTAGGGACAGAAAACTATGGCTACACCTTC CASSPLGTENYGYTF TRBV2 TRBD1 few TRBJ1-2
TGTGCCAGTAGTATAAAGGGAGGTTACGACGAGCAGTACTTC CASSIKGGYDEQYF TRBV19 NA NA TRBJ2-7
TGTGCCAGCAGCCCTCCTACTAGCGGGGGCCGCAATGAGCAGTTCTTC CASSPPTSGGRNEQFF TRBV13 TRBD2 NA TRBJ2-1
TGTGCCAGCAGCAACCCTAACCGGGACAGGGAGAACACTGAAGCTTTCTTT CASSNPNRDRENTEAFF TRBV21-1 NA NA TRBJ1-1
TGTGCCTACGGACAGGGGGTAACTGAAGCTTTCTTT CAYGQGVTEAFF TRBV30 TRBD1 NA TRBJ1-1
TGTGCCAGCAGCTTAGCCGCGGGGGGCCAGCCCCAGGAGCTGTTTTTT CASSLAAGGQPQELFF TRBV7-9 TRBD2 NA TRBJ2-2
TGTGCCATCAGTGATGGAACGGAGAAGGGGAAACTGTTTTTT CAISDGTEKGKLFF TRBV10-3 NA NA TRBJ1-4
TGCAGCGTTTCAAGACAGGGGACCATCTACGAGCAGTACTTC CSVSRQGTIYEQYF TRBV29-1 TRBD1 NA TRBJ2-7
TGTGCCAGCAGCCCTTGGAGGGAAAAACTGTTTTTT CASSPWREKLFF TRBV7-8 NA NA TRBJ1-4
TGTGCCAGCAGGGGCCCTAGCGCGGCCGGGGAGCTGTTTTTT CASRGPSAAGELFF TRBV27 NA once TRBJ2-2
TGCAGCGTTGACCCCATGGCTCTCCTTAACTATGGCTACACCTTC CSVDPMALLNYGYTF TRBV29-1 NA few TRBJ1-2
TGTGCCAGCAGCCAAACTAGCGGTTCTAGCACAGATACGCAGTATTTT CASSQTSGSSTDTQYF TRBV3-1/TRBV3-2 TRBD2 NA TRBJ2-3
TGTGCCAGCTCACCCATTACAGGGGGCGGCACTGAAGCTTTCTTT CASSPITGGGTEAFF TRBV18 TRBD1 few TRBJ1-1